This TCR beta chain stems from a study of CD8+CD57+ T cells in acquired aplastic anemia. With V trimmed by 2 bases and J by 6 bases, 10 bases remained unmatched. CDR1 SNHLY and CDR2 FYNNEI come from the germline V gene. The CDR3 extends over 16 amino acids. Genomic DNA, serving as template, underwent TCR beta VDJ and CDR3 profiling. MiXCR was run by TCRdb on the reads, yielding one entry per CDR3 protein. The data show over 200,000 distinct CDR3 sequences, with over 60% seen just once and about 29% held by the top ten. This clonotype came up many times. V and J are TRBV2 and TRBJ1-2; 9 bases line up with TRBD1. The TCR sequence derives from a human donor in good health. Input material: sorted CD4+, CD8+, or CD8+CD57+ T cells (not recorded which) from PBMCs. In DNA form, the CDR3 reads TGTGCCAGCAGTGAAAGCCTTGGACAGGGGACGGATGGCTACACCTTC. Protein product: CASSESLGQGTDGYTF. Based on the CDR3 plus reference TRBV2 and TRBJ1-2, the full variable domain is EPEVTQTPSHQVTQMGQEVILRCVPISNHLYFYWYRQILGQKVEFLVSFYNNEISEKSEIFDDQFSVERPDGSNFTLKIRSTKLEDSAMYFCASSESLGQGTDGYTFGSGTRLTVV.